These 28 T cell receptor beta chains originate from one sample sequenced in a study of blood T cell repertoires in COVID-19. The table came from immunoSEQ multiplex PCR; TCRdb's copy has only in-frame clones and leaves some out. The table records approximately 200,000 clones, approximately 86% of them present only once. The sample taken for sequencing was peripheral blood. The receptor set was obtained from a man between 25 and 39 years old with acute or convalescent COVID-19.

This clone came up a few times. The chain links TRBV7-2 to TRBJ1-1; the match to TRBD1 covers 9 bases. The germline V gene has CDR1 SGHTA and CDR2 FQGNSA. The V and J ends lost 4 bases and 11 bases, in that order; junction bases with no gene match: 8. The CDR3 is 13 residues long. CDR3 nucleotides: TGTGCCAGCAGCTCCGGGACAGGGTTTAGGGCTTTCTTT. It yields the protein CASSSGTGFRAFF.

In its sample, this clone was seen once. The chain joins TRBV20-1 to TRBJ2-7; maybe TRBD2 (5 bases). This CDR3 has 11 residues. Germline lookup yields CDR1 DFQATT and CDR2 SNEGSKA (reference sequence). Trimming cost V 8 bases and J 6 bases, with 14 bases left between them. CDR3 region: CSLLGSREQYF. Here the CDR3 DNA reads TGCAGTCTGTTGGGGAGTCGCGAGCAGTACTTC.

This rearrangement joins TRBV11-3 to TRBJ2-1; TRBD2 aligns across 8 bases. In germline, CDR1 is SGHNT, CDR2 YENEEA. CDR3 length equals 13 residues. V gave up 5 bases and J gave up 8 bases; unmatched junction bases: 5. For the CDR3, the DNA is TGTGCCAGCAGCCAGGGACTAGTCGATGAGCAGTTCTTC. It yields the protein CASSQGLVDEQFF. Looking up the rest from reference TRBV11-3 and TRBJ2-1 gives the full variable domain: EAGVVQSPRYKIIEKKQPVAFWCNPISGHNTLYWYLQNLGQGPELLIRYENEEAVDDSQLPKDRFSAERLKGVDSTLKIQPAELGDSAVYLCASSQGLVDEQFFGPGTRLTVL.

The rearrangement links TRBV28 to TRBJ2-7, with D possibly TRBD2 on 7 matching bases. The CDR3 extends over 14 amino acids. Germline assignment: CDR1 MDHEN and CDR2 SYDVKM. V was pared by 8 bases and J by 6 bases, with 20 bases between. For the CDR3, the DNA is TGTGCCAGCCTTAGGGGGGGCTTTTTAGCCGAGCAGTACTTC. It yields the protein CASLRGGFLAEQYF.

This chain joins TRBV19 and TRBJ1-1; 7 bases line up with TRBD1. Germline V CDR1 and CDR2: LNHDA, SQIVND (reference sequence). Trimming at V came to 5 bases and at J to 7 bases, leaving 4 bases not matched to a gene. CDR3 length equals 12 residues. The CDR3 loop is CASSVRQGEAFF. As DNA, the CDR3 is TGTGCCAGTAGTGTTAGACAGGGTGAAGCTTTCTTT.

J is TRBJ1-3 and V is TRBV25-1; 7 nucleotides line up with TRBD1. Germline trimming cut 1 base from V and 0 bases from J; bases unmatched to any gene: 3. The CDR3 loop spans 16 amino acids. CDR1 MGHDK and CDR2 SYGVNS come from the germline V gene. The chain's CDR3 is CASSESGTVSGNTIYF. The CDR3 DNA follows: TGTGCCAGCAGTGAATCGGGGACAGTCTCTGGAAACACCATATATTTT.

The V call is TRBV20-1, the J call TRBJ2-1; D might be TRBD1 (5 bases). The CDR3 has 14 residues. Trimming stripped 3 bases from V and 2 bases from J, with 11 bases between. Germline V gene sequence: CDR1 DFQATT, CDR2 SNEGSKA (reference sequence). CDR3 nucleotide sequence: TGCAGTGCTAGTCTCAGGGTAGCCTACAATGAGCAGTTCTTC. Translation gives CSASLRVAYNEQFF.

The J gene is TRBJ1-2, the V gene TRBV3-1 (or the pseudogene TRBV3-2), with TRBD1 matching over 8 bases. The CDR3 is made up of 16 amino acids. In germline, CDR1 is LGHDT, CDR2 YNNKEL (reference sequence). The J segment lost 0 bases and the V segment lost 0 bases, leaving 3 bases of the junction unmatched. As DNA, the CDR3 is TGTGCCAGCAGCCAAGAATCAGGGGGCCCTAACTATGGCTACACCTTC. This gives the protein CASSQESGGPNYGYTF.

The chain is built from TRBV11-1 and TRBJ2-1, with D perhaps TRBD1 (5 bases). The CDR3 has 15 residues. The germline V gene encodes CDR1 SGHAT and CDR2 FQDESV (reference sequence). With 5 bases removed from V and 4 bases from J, the gap between germline ends came to 15 bases. The CDR3 DNA is TGTGCCAGCAGCCCCCCCGGACACCTGTACAATGAGCAGTTCTTC. The encoded protein is CASSPPGHLYNEQFF.

This chain links TRBV28 with TRBJ2-7, with D perhaps TRBD2 (6 bases). This CDR3 has 15 residues. Per the germline V gene, CDR1 is MDHEN and CDR2 is SYDVKM. The ends were cut back, 6 bases at V and 0 bases at J, with 15 bases in the middle. The CDR3 DNA sequence: TGTGCCAGCAGCCCTTGGGGAGGCAGCTCCTACGAGCAGTACTTC. As protein: CASSPWGGSSYEQYF. Full variable domain (remainder filled in from reference TRBV28 and TRBJ2-7): DVKVTQSSRYLVKRTGEKVFLECVQDMDHENMFWYRQDPGLGLRLIYFSYDVKMKEKGDIPEGYSVSREKKERFSLILESASTNQTSMYLCASSPWGGSSYEQYFGPGTRLTVT.

The chain combines TRBV7-2 with TRBJ2-7; possible D gene TRBD2, 6 bases. Trimming shortened V by 5 bases and J by 7 bases, and 12 bases separated the two germline ends. Looked up from germline, CDR1 is SGHTA and CDR2 is FQGNSA. CDR3 size: 12 residues. CDR3 coding DNA: TGTGCCAGCAGCATGGGACTCCAGGAGCAGTACTTC. This translates into CASSMGLQEQYF. Complete variable domain (other parts from reference TRBV7-2 and TRBJ2-7): GAGVSQSPSNKVTEKGKDVELRCDPISGHTALYWYRQSLGQGLEFLIYFQGNSAPDKSGLPSDRFSAERTGGSVSTLTIQRTQQEDSAVYLCASSMGLQEQYFGPGTRLTVT.

The J gene is TRBJ2-5, the V gene TRBV24-1; 10 bases agree with TRBD2. CDR1 and CDR2 from the germline V gene are KGHDR and SFDVKD. This CDR3 comprises 13 residues. The trim removed 10 bases at V and 4 bases at J, leaving 5 bases unmatched. The CDR3, as DNA: TGTGCCACTCAAAGGACTAGCGGAGAGACCCAGTACTTC. It encodes CATQRTSGETQYF.

The chain combines TRBV5-6 with TRBJ2-7; D is ambiguous. This CDR3 has 13 amino acids. Trimming stripped 2 bases from V and 2 bases from J, with 8 bases between. Germline loops: CDR1 SGHDT, CDR2 YYEEEE. DNA of the CDR3: TGTGCCAGCAGCTTAGCACAGACCTACGAGCAGTACTTC. It translates to CASSLAQTYEQYF.

The V and J genes are TRBV5-6 and TRBJ1-1; D is possibly TRBD1 (5 bases). The germline gives CDR1 SGHDT, CDR2 YYEEEE. The CDR3 runs to 15 residues. With 2 bases removed from V and 0 bases from J, the gap between germline ends came to 11 bases. Here the CDR3 DNA reads TGTGCCAGCAGCTTTGGGCAGGGCCTGAACACTGAAGCTTTCTTT. Translation: CASSFGQGLNTEAFF.

This chain links TRBV6-5 with TRBJ1-2; TRBD1 matches at 10 bases. Germline V CDR1 and CDR2: MNHEY, SVGAGI. Trimming took 2 bases from V and 1 from J; bases not matched to a gene: 4. This CDR3 has 16 residues. Written as DNA, the CDR3 is TGTGCCAGCAGTTACGCCCGGGACAGGGGTAACTATGGCTACACCTTC. Translation gives CASSYARDRGNYGYTF.

V is TRBV7-9 and J is TRBJ2-5; TRBD2 matches 15 bases. Per germline, CDR1 SEHNR and CDR2 FQNEAQ (reference sequence). The CDR3 contains 17 residues. V lost 5 bases to trimming and J lost 6 bases; unmatched junction nucleotides: 10. The CDR3 sequence: CASSPWTSGRAGKTQYF. CDR3 DNA sequence: TGTGCCAGCAGCCCCTGGACTAGCGGGAGGGCCGGGAAGACCCAGTACTTC.

The rearrangement links TRBV27 to TRBJ1-1; maybe TRBD1 (5 bases). Germline V gives CDR1 MNHEY, CDR2 SMNVEV (reference sequence). The CDR3 totals 15 residues. V was trimmed by 4 bases and J by 1 base, leaving 13 bases between them. CDR3 amino acids: CASSYGRGSNTEAFF. CDR3 coding DNA: TGTGCCAGCAGTTACGGACGGGGGTCGAACACTGAAGCTTTCTTT.

The chain couples TRBV19 to TRBJ2-5; 8 nucleotides agree with TRBD1. The CDR3 runs 14 residues. V gave up 1 base and J gave up 5 bases; unmatched junction bases: 3. CDR1 is LNHDA, CDR2 SQIVND, per germline (reference sequence). The CDR3 loop is CASSIGRGRETQYF. The CDR3 nucleotides are TGTGCCAGTAGTATAGGCAGGGGGCGGGAGACCCAGTACTTC.

This clone was recorded once. The chain is built from TRBV19 and TRBJ1-1; no clear D. Per germline, CDR1 LNHDA and CDR2 SQIVND (reference sequence). Trimming stripped 5 bases from V and 3 bases from J, with 10 bases between. The CDR3 covers 13 residues. This CDR3 is CASSFGRDTEAFF. CDR3 coding DNA: TGTGCCAGTAGTTTCGGGAGAGACACTGAAGCTTTCTTT.

The rearrangement joins TRBV2 to TRBJ1-5, with TRBD1 matching over 10 bases. Trimming cost V 6 bases and J 3 bases; bases outside gene matches: 2. Germline CDR1 and CDR2: SNHLY and FYNNEI. This CDR3 comprises 14 residues. Written as DNA, the CDR3 is TGTGCCAGCAGCGACAGGGGGCTCAATCAGCCCCAGCATTTT. This codes for CASSDRGLNQPQHF.

The chain carries TRBV5-1 and TRBJ2-3; D ambiguous. Germline CDR1 and CDR2: SGHRS and YFSETQ. CDR3 length equals 13 residues. Trimming left V 0 bases short and J 6 bases short, with 8 bases between. The CDR3 DNA is TGCGCCAGCAGCTTGGCCGTGTCGGATACGCAGTATTTT. Protein sequence: CASSLAVSDTQYF.

This chain joins TRBV30 and TRBJ1-5; D call uncertain. CDR3 length: 12 amino acids. Germline CDR1 and CDR2: GTSNPN and SVGIG (reference sequence). Trimming cost V 2 bases and J 7 bases, with 9 bases left between them. The DNA of the CDR3 is TGTGCCTGGAGTTATTCGGGGCAGCCCCAGCATTTT. Its protein product is CAWSYSGQPQHF.

The genes are TRBV7-9 and TRBJ1-4; 11 bases align to TRBD1. The J segment lost 7 bases and the V segment lost 6 bases, leaving 4 bases of the junction unmatched. Per the germline V gene, CDR1 is SEHNR and CDR2 is FQNEAQ (reference sequence). This CDR3 contains 14 residues. CDR3 sequence reads: CASRWGTGGEKLFF. The DNA of the CDR3 is TGTGCCAGCAGATGGGGGACAGGGGGTGAAAAACTGTTTTTT.

V is TRBV20-1 and J is TRBJ1-1, with a weak D call TRBD1 (5 bases). CDR3 length: 11 amino acids. Germline CDR1 and CDR2: DFQATT and SNEGSKA (reference sequence). Deletions cut 5 bases from V and 8 bases from J, with 12 bases between. The CDR3 DNA reads TGCAGTGCTCATGCCCAGGGCGAAGCTTTCTTT. Translated, it gives CSAHAQGEAFF.

V usage is TRBV6-4 and J usage is TRBJ1-2; tentative D call: TRBD1 (6 bases). The germline V gene encodes CDR1 MRHNA and CDR2 SNTAGT. The V and J ends lost 6 bases and 6 bases respectively, with 14 bases between them. The CDR3 covers 13 residues. CDR3 in DNA: TGTGCCAGCAGCCCACAACCAGGGGATGGCTACACCTTC. Amino acid sequence: CASSPQPGDGYTF.

The rearrangement uses TRBV7-9 and TRBJ1-3; the match to TRBD1 covers 7 bases. Germline CDR1 reads SEHNR; CDR2 reads FQNEAQ (reference sequence). The length of the CDR3 is 15 residues. V gave up 2 bases and J gave up 2 bases; unmatched junction bases: 3. CDR3 sequence (DNA): TGTGCCAGCAGCTTACAGGGGGAGGCTGGAAACACCATATATTTT. Translated, it gives CASSLQGEAGNTIYF.

V gene TRBV11-2 combines with J gene TRBJ1-6, with a tentative D call TRBD1 (5 bases). CDR1 and CDR2 from the germline V gene are SGHAT and FQNNGV. Trimming cost V 0 bases and J 9 bases, with 12 bases left between them. The CDR3 has 15 amino acids. The CDR3 loop reads CASSLDLRRASPLHF. DNA for the CDR3: TGTGCCAGCAGCTTAGATTTGCGCAGGGCTTCACCCCTCCACTTT. The entire variable domain, with the rest obtained from reference TRBV11-2 and TRBJ1-6, is as follows: EAGVAQSPRYKIIEKRQSVAFWCNPISGHATLYWYQQILGQGPKLLIQFQNNGVVDDSQLPKDRFSAERLKGVDSTLKIQPAKLEDSAVYLCASSLDLRRASPLHFGNGTRLTVT.

This clone was detected once. This chain joins TRBV6-4 and TRBJ1-1; D remains ambiguous. V was cut by 3 bases and J by 2 bases, with 16 bases left in between. Germline values: CDR1 MRHNA, CDR2 SNTAGT. The CDR3 spans 16 residues. CDR3 protein: CASSEFTAGVNTEAFF. The CDR3, as DNA: TGTGCCAGCAGTGAATTCACGGCCGGGGTAAACACTGAAGCTTTCTTT.